Listed here are 32 T cell receptor beta chains from one sample, sequenced in a study of T cells in Graves' hyperthyroidism and ophthalmopathy (dated by TCRdb to between 2018 and 2021). The receptor library was made with multiplex PCR. The data were produced on an Illumina HiSeq 2000. The TCR beta CDR3 regions were amplified from the RNA transcripts. For the first round of RT-PCR on the TCR CDR3, the HTBI primer set was used together with the Qiagen OneStep RT-PCR kit. Through fastp at Q25 and MiXCR, TCRdb rebuilt clones from the public reads, retaining in-frame beta chains. All rows with the same CDR3 protein become a single entry with the most common DNA and genes. For this sample the table gives about 570,000 distinct CDR3 sequences, of which 46% were detected only once. About 20% of the sample is in the top ten clones. The sequenced sample consisted of peripheral blood or thyroid tissue (not recorded which). These receptor sequences come from an adult woman with Graves' disease, either hyperthyroidism or ophthalmopathy (not recorded which).

This clonotype was observed a few times. CDR3 sequence reads: CASSGTRYYGYTF. In DNA, the CDR3 is TGTGCCAGCAGTGGGACCCGGTATTATGGCTACACCTTC. The chain has TRBV2 and TRBJ1-2, with D unresolved. The germline V gene has CDR1 SNHLY and CDR2 FYNNEI. Trimming removed 4 bases from V and 5 bases from J, with 11 bases in between. The CDR3 has 13 amino acids.

This clonotype came up many times. The rearrangement links TRBV12-3 or TRBV12-4 to TRBJ1-3, with TRBD1 matching 7 bases. V lost 8 bases and J lost 8; bases outside the gene matches: 9. This CDR3 contains 13 residues. The DNA of the CDR3 is TGTGCCAGCGGAAAGACAGGGTGGCACACCATATATTTT. This gives the protein CASGKTGWHTIYF.

This clonotype appeared many times. DNA for the CDR3: TGTGCCATCAGTGAGGGGGTAGACACCGGGGAGCTGTTTTTT. Its protein is CAISEGVDTGELFF. The genes are TRBV10-3 and TRBJ2-2; no clear D gene. There are 14 residues in the CDR3. Trimming shortened V by 2 bases and J by 3 bases, and 7 bases separated the two germline ends. Germline lookup yields CDR1 ENHRY and CDR2 SYGVKD.

In this sample, this clonotype turned up many times. J is TRBJ1-2 and V is TRBV6-5; 7 bases match TRBD1. The CDR3 covers 17 residues. Germline CDR1 is MNHEY and CDR2 is SVGAGI. V dropped 4 bases and J dropped 0; count of bases not matched to a gene: 11. CDR3 residues: CASSSRRTGGTNYGYTF. The CDR3 DNA reads TGTGCCAGCAGTTCCCGGAGGACAGGCGGGACTAACTATGGCTACACCTTC.

About this clonotype: This may come from a read error, since a much larger clone is one base off. The V and J genes are TRBV6-5 and TRBJ2-3; 7 bases match TRBD2. This CDR3 has 15 amino acids. With V trimmed by 6 bases and J by 2 bases, 8 bases remained unmatched. Germline V lookup: CDR1 MNHEY, CDR2 SVGAGI. The CDR3 DNA reads as TGTGCCAGCAGGCGCCTAGCGGAGATCACAGATACGCAGTATTTT. Protein product: CASRRLAEITDTQYF.

This clonotype was detected ten times or more. This chain connects TRBV19 to TRBJ1-2; the match to TRBD1 covers 7 bases. The CDR3 has 11 residues. Germline lookup yields CDR1 LNHDA and CDR2 SQIVND (reference sequence). Germline trimming cut 5 bases from V and 12 bases from J; bases unmatched to any gene: 6. DNA for the CDR3: TGTGCCAGTAGTTCGACAGGGAGCGACACCTTC. This encodes CASSSTGSDTF.

Comment on this clonotype: With a much larger clone just one base away, this may be a read error. The chain is built from TRBV7-3 and TRBJ2-7, with a tentative D call TRBD2 (5 bases). Germline CDR1 and CDR2: SGHTA and FQGTGA. V lost 5 bases and J 6 bases, leaving 17 bases between the germline ends. The CDR3 runs to 14 residues. CDR3 coding DNA: TGTGCCAGCAGCCTTACCGGGATCATCTCCGAGCAGTACTTC. Residues: CASSLTGIISEQYF. The variable domain in full, with the rest retrieved from reference TRBV7-3 and TRBJ2-7, is GAGVSQTPSNKVTEKGKYVELRCDPISGHTALYWYRQSLGQGPEFLIYFQGTGAADDSGLPNDRFFAVRPEGSVSTLKIQRTERGDSAVYLCASSLTGIISEQYFGPGTRLTVT.

This chain uses TRBV6-5 with TRBJ1-6; perhaps TRBD1 as D (6 bases). The CDR3 has 16 amino acids. Germline V gene lookup returns CDR1 MNHEY and CDR2 SVGAGI. V was cut by 1 base and J by 6 bases, with 13 bases left in between. The CDR3 reads CASSYWSGAPNSPLHF. The CDR3 coding sequence is TGTGCCAGCAGTTACTGGTCAGGGGCTCCTAATTCACCCCTCCACTTT.

The chain uses TRBV29-1 and TRBJ1-4, with 8 nucleotides matching TRBD1. Germline values: CDR1 SQVTM, CDR2 ANQGSEA. Trimming took 6 bases from V and 5 from J; bases not matched to a gene: 2. The CDR3 is made up of 12 amino acids. The CDR3 DNA reads TGCAGCGTGGGACAGGCAAATGAAAAACTGTTTTTT. Translation: CSVGQANEKLFF.

The V and J genes are TRBV7-3 and TRBJ1-2; D uncertain. CDR1 is SGHTA, CDR2 FQGTGA, per germline. Trimming removed 3 bases from V and 10 bases from J, with 9 bases in between. This CDR3 is 11 amino acids long. CDR3: CASSFYGLYTF. The CDR3 DNA is TGTGCCAGCAGCTTCTACGGACTCTACACCTTC. The full variable domain, its missing parts supplied by reference TRBV7-3 and TRBJ1-2, is GAGVSQTPSNKVTEKGKYVELRCDPISGHTALYWYRQSLGQGPEFLIYFQGTGAADDSGLPNDRFFAVRPEGSVSTLKIQRTERGDSAVYLCASSFYGLYTFGSGTRLTVV.

The rearrangement joins TRBV20-1 to TRBJ2-5; TRBD1 agrees at 7 bases. The germline V gene has CDR1 DFQATT and CDR2 SNEGSKA (reference sequence). J lost 2 bases, V lost 4 bases, and 7 bases had no gene match. This CDR3 spans 14 amino acids. The CDR3 sequence: CSATSYRGQETQYF. Written as DNA, the CDR3 is TGCAGTGCTACTTCTTACAGGGGACAAGAGACCCAGTACTTC.

The genes are TRBV10-3 and TRBJ2-1, with 14 bases lining up with TRBD2. CDR3 size: 22 residues. Germline V gene data show CDR1 as ENHRY and CDR2 as SYGVKD. V was clipped by 2 bases and J by 7 bases; unmatched bases: 22. Written as DNA, the CDR3 is TGTGCCATCAGTGAGCCCCCTTTTTGGACTAGCGGGAGGAAGTGGGCCTTAAATGAGCAGTTCTTC. Its translation: CAISEPPFWTSGRKWALNEQFF.

The rearrangement uses TRBV20-1 and TRBJ2-5, with 7 bases matching TRBD2. V shed 3 bases and J 5 bases; nucleotides not matched to a gene: 15. Per the germline V gene, CDR1 is DFQATT and CDR2 is SNEGSKA (reference sequence). The CDR3 runs to 16 residues. CDR3 sequence: CSASMGGSGLRETQYF. In DNA form, the CDR3 reads TGCAGTGCTAGCATGGGCGGGAGTGGCCTGCGGGAGACCCAGTACTTC.

The gene calls are TRBV29-1 and TRBJ2-7; D is perhaps TRBD1 or TRBD2 (5 bases each). V lost 8 bases, J lost 2 bases, and 19 bases lay in between. Per germline, CDR1 SQVTM and CDR2 ANQGSEA. This CDR3 spans 14 amino acids. The CDR3 coding sequence is TGCAGCTCTGGGACGGGCGTCCGCCCCTACGAGCAGTACTTC. This codes for CSSGTGVRPYEQYF.

This clonotype has a count of ten or more. The chain recombines TRBV10-3 with TRBJ1-1; 9 positions agree with TRBD1. The germline CDR1 and CDR2 sequences are ENHRY and SYGVKD. The CDR3 loop spans 12 amino acids. V shed 4 bases, J shed 11 bases, and the junction held 5 bases outside the gene matches. This CDR3 is CAISGTGGPAFF. CDR3 DNA: TGTGCCATCAGTGGAACAGGGGGCCCGGCTTTCTTT.

This clonotype was seen repeatedly, ten times or more. The V gene is TRBV5-1, the J gene TRBJ2-7, with D possibly being TRBD2 (7 bases). From germline, CDR1 is SGHRS and CDR2 YFSETQ. Deletions cut 7 bases from V and 0 bases from J, with 14 bases between. The CDR3 contains 14 residues. The CDR3 spells CASRGADSSYEQYF. CDR3 bases: TGCGCCAGCCGGGGGGCGGATAGCTCCTACGAGCAGTACTTC. The complete variable domain, with remaining parts taken from reference TRBV5-1 and TRBJ2-7, reads KAGVTQTPRYLIKTRGQQVTLSCSPISGHRSVSWYQQTPGQGLQFLFEYFSETQRNKGNFPGRFSGRQFSNSRSEMNVSTLELGDSALYLCASRGADSSYEQYFGPGTRLTVT.

This clonotype has just a few counts. The rearrangement links TRBV18 to TRBJ1-4; D possibly corresponds to TRBD1 (5 bases). The germline V gene encodes CDR1 KGHSH and CDR2 LQKENI. Deletions cut 1 base from V and 5 bases from J, with 14 bases between. This CDR3 spans 16 amino acids. This CDR3 is CASSPLWDAKNEKLFF. CDR3 bases: TGTGCCAGCTCACCACTATGGGACGCCAAAAATGAAAAACTGTTTTTT.

This clonotype came up many times. The chain is built from TRBV5-5 and TRBJ2-7; D perhaps matches TRBD2 (6 bases). CDR3 length: 15 residues. Trimming took off 1 base at V and 7 bases at J, with 18 bases between the two ends. Germline V gives CDR1 SGHKS, CDR2 YYEKEE (reference sequence). The CDR3 here is CASSLLTSPGWEQYF. As DNA, the CDR3 is TGTGCCAGCAGCTTGTTGACTAGTCCAGGGTGGGAGCAGTACTTC.

Ten or more counts support this clonotype. This chain uses TRBV20-1 with TRBJ2-7; 9 bases match TRBD2. Germline loops: CDR1 DFQATT, CDR2 SNEGSKA (reference sequence). J lost 3 bases, V lost 2 bases, and 8 bases had no gene match. This CDR3 has 15 residues. The CDR3 sequence is CSARSGREGLYEQYF. For the CDR3, the DNA is TGCAGTGCTAGATCGGGGCGGGAGGGCCTCTACGAGCAGTACTTC.

Points on this clonotype: The conserved phenylalanine or tryptophan normally closing the CDR3 is absent here, so this likely arose from a read error. The DNA is omitted, as the CDR3 cannot be located on it reliably, and the CDR3 follows TCRdb's listing. The CDR3 is CASSLGAGS. The V call is TRBV5-1, the J call TRBJ1-1. Germline assignment: CDR1 SGHRS and CDR2 YFSETQ. The CDR3 contains 9 residues when both ends are counted.

J is TRBJ1-3 and V is TRBV7-2; D perhaps matches TRBD1 (5 bases). The germline gives CDR1 SGHTA, CDR2 FQGNSA. The CDR3 has 13 amino acids. Trimming shortened V by 5 bases and J by 4 bases, and 9 bases separated the two germline ends. The CDR3 sequence is CASSNRTGNTIYF. The CDR3 nucleotides are TGTGCCAGCAGCAACAGGACAGGAAACACCATATATTTT.

The chain uses TRBV10-1 and TRBJ1-1, with no clear D. This CDR3 spans 13 amino acids. In germline, CDR1 is WNHNN, CDR2 SYGVQD (reference sequence). Between the trimmed V and J ends, which lost 7 bases and 0 bases, there was a span of 9 bases. The CDR3 region is CASNLGLNTEAFF. In DNA, the CDR3 is TGCGCCAGCAATCTCGGATTGAACACTGAAGCTTTCTTT.

Turning to this clonotype: Sequence at one end of the junction differs from germline and may be a read error. CDR3 sequence (DNA): TGTGTCAGCAGTTTATCTGCAGGGGAAGGCTACACCTTC. Protein sequence: CVSSLSAGEGYTF. The V gene is TRBV27, the J gene TRBJ1-2; D possibly corresponds to TRBD1 (6 bases). Germline V gene lookup returns CDR1 MNHEY and CDR2 SMNVEV (reference sequence). The CDR3 loop spans 13 amino acids.

This rearrangement joins TRBV5-3 to TRBJ2-7; D is unresolved. TRBV5-3 is an ORF; its function is uncertain. V lost 8 bases and J 2 bases, leaving 11 bases between the germline ends. The CDR3 has 12 amino acids. CDR3 in DNA: TGTGCCAGCAGCGCAATCCCCTACGAGCAGTACTTC. Encoded protein: CASSAIPYEQYF.

This clonotype was detected ten times or more. The J gene is TRBJ1-1, the V gene TRBV20-1; D is perhaps TRBD1 (5 bases). V was cut by 3 bases and J by 2 bases, with 13 bases left in between. The CDR3 totals 14 residues. Germline CDR1 DFQATT, CDR2 SNEGSKA (reference sequence). CDR3 in amino acids: CSASPGFVNTEAFF. In DNA form, the CDR3 reads TGCAGTGCTAGCCCAGGGTTTGTTAACACTGAAGCTTTCTTT.

This clonotype was observed at least ten times. The rearrangement links TRBV27 to TRBJ2-7; TRBD1 aligns across 8 bases. V lost 7 bases and J lost 1; bases outside the gene matches: 3. The CDR3 loop spans 13 amino acids. Germline V gives CDR1 MNHEY, CDR2 SMNVEV (reference sequence). Written as DNA, the CDR3 is TGTGCCAGCAACGGACAGGGATCCTACGAGCAGTACTTC. The encoded protein is CASNGQGSYEQYF.

The CDR3 reads CASSYRDADDTQYF. For the CDR3, the DNA is TGTGCCAGCAGCTACCGGGACGCCGACGATACGCAGTATTTT. This sequence joins TRBV7-9 and TRBJ2-3, with D perhaps being TRBD1 or TRBD2 (5 bases each). CDR1 SEHNR and CDR2 FQNEAQ come from the germline V gene (reference sequence). V was trimmed by 4 bases and J by 6 bases, leaving 14 bases between them. This CDR3 is 14 amino acids long.

Comments on this clonotype: A much larger clone is a single base away; this may be a read error. The rearrangement uses TRBV2 and TRBJ2-2, with 7 bases fitting TRBD1. V shed 6 bases, J shed 6 bases, and the junction held 10 bases outside the gene matches. Germline V gene data show CDR1 as SNHLY and CDR2 as FYNNEI. CDR3 size: 15 residues. The CDR3 reads CASRGTQGKPGELFF. The DNA for the CDR3 is TGTGCCAGCAGGGGGACACAGGGGAAACCCGGGGAGCTGTTTTTT.

J is TRBJ1-1 and V is TRBV11-3; D unresolved. The CDR3 is 14 amino acids. The germline V gene encodes CDR1 SGHNT and CDR2 YENEEA. Trimming cost V 1 base and J 5 bases, with 11 bases left between them. Here the CDR3 reads CASSLGSRGTEAFF. CDR3 in DNA: TGTGCCAGCAGCTTAGGGTCGCGCGGGACTGAAGCTTTCTTT.

This clonotype was detected ten times or more. The genes are TRBV27 and TRBJ2-5; D unclear. This CDR3 spans 15 amino acids. Trimming removed 1 base from V and 5 bases from J, with 14 bases in between. Germline V gene lookup returns CDR1 MNHEY and CDR2 SMNVEV (reference sequence). The CDR3 DNA reads as TGTGCCAGCAGTTTATACGGCAGTTTGATCGAGACCCAGTACTTC. Its translation is CASSLYGSLIETQYF.

This chain connects TRBV4-2 to TRBJ2-5; D is possibly TRBD1 (5 bases). Germline V CDR1 and CDR2: LGHNA, YNFKEQ. This CDR3 comprises 14 residues. Trimming stripped 1 base from V and 1 base from J, with 7 bases between. DNA for the CDR3: TGTGCCAGCAGCCAAGGACAGATCCAAGAGACCCAGTACTTC. Translating gives CASSQGQIQETQYF.

This clonotype was observed once. The chain carries TRBV5-1 and TRBJ1-6; D gene uncertain. CDR1 is SGHRS and CDR2 is YFSETQ in the germline V gene. The length of the CDR3 is 12 residues. Trimming left V 6 bases short and J 6 bases short, with 7 bases between. Written as DNA, the CDR3 is TGCGCCAGCACTACGCTTAATTCACCCCTCCACTTT. It translates to CASTTLNSPLHF.